The clone carrying this T cell receptor beta chain was picked up many times. Its antigen is as yet unknown. The data are from a study of neurological immune-mediated disorders. 5'RACE employing 10-nucleotide random UMIs yielded the cDNA. TCRdb redid the calling of the 5' RACE reads with MiXCR, one entry per CDR3 protein. The sample holds roughly 76,000 distinct CDR3 sequences; 3.2% are singletons and the top ten take 5.2%. V gave up 0 bases and J gave up 9 bases, with 7 bases separating them. Per germline, CDR1 SGHDT and CDR2 YYEEEE. The CDR3 length is 12 residues. Study-wide results and limits: Phylogenetic grouping assigned the repertoires of 18 of 34 multiple sclerosis patients to a single cluster of related CDR3 sequences. This cluster may be a repertoire-level signature. Levels of TCR clonal expansion peaked in HTLV-1-associated myelopathy and reached their lowest in multiple sclerosis, under those of healthy controls.

V usage is TRBV5-6 and J usage is TRBJ2-1, with D unresolved. This clonotype originated in a woman between 50 and 59 years old with multiple sclerosis. Sequencing input: PBMCs. This CDR3 reads CASSLAGSEQFF. The CDR3 nucleotides read TGTGCCAGCAGCTTGGCCGGTAGTGAGCAGTTCTTC.